The clone carrying this T cell receptor beta chain has a handful of counts. The antigen is unknown. CDR1 and CDR2 (germline): SGHDT, YYEEEE. There are 15 residues in the CDR3. The V segment lost 0 bases and the J segment 4 bases; nucleotides outside the gene matches: 5. The data are from a study of cytomegalovirus exposure and HLA in healthy donors. Study at large: Tens of millions of unique TCR sequences came from HLA-typed donors in an early release.

Study-wide results and caveats: The investigators catalogued 150 to 200 TCR beta chains as cytomegalovirus-associated.

A multiplex PCR was run with 60 Vbeta primers and 13 Jbeta primers. The method was immunoSEQ multiplex PCR; TCRdb's version includes in-frame clones alone and lacks a portion of them. The repertoire holds 110,000 to 150,000 clones, about two thirds seen once, with roughly 2% in the top ten. The chain is built from TRBV5-6 and TRBJ2-7; TRBD2 agrees at 9 bases. This receptor was taken from a woman aged 60 to 75 in good health and CMV-seropositive. Sequencing input: PBMCs. CDR3 protein: CASSLAASGKYEQYF. CDR3 DNA sequence: TGTGCCAGCAGCTTGGCGGCTAGCGGGAAGTACGAGCAGTACTTC.